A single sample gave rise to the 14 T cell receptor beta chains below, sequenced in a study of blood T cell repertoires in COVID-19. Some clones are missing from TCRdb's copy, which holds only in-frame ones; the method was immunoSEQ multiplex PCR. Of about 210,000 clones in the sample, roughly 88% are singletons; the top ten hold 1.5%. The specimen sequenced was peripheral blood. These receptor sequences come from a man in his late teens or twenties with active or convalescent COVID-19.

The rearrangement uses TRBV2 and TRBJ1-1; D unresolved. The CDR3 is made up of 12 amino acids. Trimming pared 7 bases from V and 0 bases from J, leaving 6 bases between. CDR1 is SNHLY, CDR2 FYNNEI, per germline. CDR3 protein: CASKSVNTEAFF. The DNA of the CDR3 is TGTGCCAGCAAGAGTGTGAACACTGAAGCTTTCTTT.

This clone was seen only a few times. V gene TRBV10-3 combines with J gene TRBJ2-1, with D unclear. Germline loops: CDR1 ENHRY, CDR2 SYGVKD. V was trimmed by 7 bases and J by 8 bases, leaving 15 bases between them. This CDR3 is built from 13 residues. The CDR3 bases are TGTGCCATCATGAGGATTTGTTGGGATGAGCAGTTCTTC. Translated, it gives CAIMRICWDEQFF.

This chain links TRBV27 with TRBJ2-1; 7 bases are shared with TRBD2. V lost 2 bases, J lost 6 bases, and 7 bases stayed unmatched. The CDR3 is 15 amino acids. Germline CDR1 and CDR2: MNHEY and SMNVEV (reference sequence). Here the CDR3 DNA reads TGTGCCAGCAGTTTACAAGGCGGGAGTATCAATGAGCAGTTCTTC. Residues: CASSLQGGSINEQFF.

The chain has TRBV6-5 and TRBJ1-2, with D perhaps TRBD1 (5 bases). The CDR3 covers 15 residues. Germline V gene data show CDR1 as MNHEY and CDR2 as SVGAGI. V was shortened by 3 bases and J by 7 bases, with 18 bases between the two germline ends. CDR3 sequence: CASSYLSGRAVGYTF. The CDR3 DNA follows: TGTGCCAGCAGTTATCTGTCTGGCAGGGCGGTTGGCTACACCTTC.

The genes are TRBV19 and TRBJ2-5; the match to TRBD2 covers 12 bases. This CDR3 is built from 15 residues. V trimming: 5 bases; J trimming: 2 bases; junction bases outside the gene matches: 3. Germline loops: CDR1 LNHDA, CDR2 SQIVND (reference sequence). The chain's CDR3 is CASSEGLAGQETQYF. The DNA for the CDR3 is TGTGCCAGTAGTGAAGGACTAGCGGGACAAGAGACCCAGTACTTC.

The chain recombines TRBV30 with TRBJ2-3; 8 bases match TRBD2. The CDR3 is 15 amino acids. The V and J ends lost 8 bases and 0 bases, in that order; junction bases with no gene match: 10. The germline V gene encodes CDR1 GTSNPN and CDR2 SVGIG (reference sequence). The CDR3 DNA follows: TGTGCCGCTACCACTAGCGGTTCTAGCACAGATACGCAGTATTTT. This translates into CAATTSGSSTDTQYF.

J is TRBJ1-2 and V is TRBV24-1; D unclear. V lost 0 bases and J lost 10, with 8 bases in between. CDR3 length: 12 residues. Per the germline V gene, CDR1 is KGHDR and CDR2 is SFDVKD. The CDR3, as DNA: TGTGCCACCAGTGATTTGAGGCAGGACTACACCTTC. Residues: CATSDLRQDYTF.

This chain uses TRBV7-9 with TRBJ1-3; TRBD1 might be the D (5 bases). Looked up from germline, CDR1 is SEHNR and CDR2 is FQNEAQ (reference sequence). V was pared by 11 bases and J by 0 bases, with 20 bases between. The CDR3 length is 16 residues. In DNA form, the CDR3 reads TGTGCCTCCCGGTCCCCGGACACCGACTCTGGAAACACCATATATTTT. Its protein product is CASRSPDTDSGNTIYF. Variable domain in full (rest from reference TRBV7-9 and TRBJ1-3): DTGVSQNPRHKITKRGQNVTFRCDPISEHNRLYWYRQTLGQGPEFLTYFQNEAQLEKSRLLSDRFSAERPKGSFSTLEIQRTEQGDSAMYLCASRSPDTDSGNTIYFGEGSWLTVV.

The CDR3 region is CASSTGTSGRGYEQYF. CDR3 sequence (DNA): TGTGCCAGCAGTACCGGGACTAGCGGGAGGGGCTACGAGCAGTACTTC. The chain combines TRBV2 with TRBJ2-7; 16 bases are shared with TRBD2. Germline lookup yields CDR1 SNHLY and CDR2 FYNNEI. With V trimmed by 5 bases and J by 3 bases, 4 bases remained unmatched. CDR3 length: 16 residues.

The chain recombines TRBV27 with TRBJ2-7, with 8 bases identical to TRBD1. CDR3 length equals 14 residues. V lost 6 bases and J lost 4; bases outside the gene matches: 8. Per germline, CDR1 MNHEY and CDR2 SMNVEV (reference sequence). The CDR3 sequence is CASRQDRARYEQYF. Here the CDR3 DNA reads TGTGCCAGCAGGCAGGACAGGGCTCGGTACGAGCAGTACTTC.

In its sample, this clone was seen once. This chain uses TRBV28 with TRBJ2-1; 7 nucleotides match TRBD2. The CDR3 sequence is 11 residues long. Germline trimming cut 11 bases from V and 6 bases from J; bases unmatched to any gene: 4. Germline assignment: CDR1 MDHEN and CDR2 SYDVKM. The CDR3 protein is CAGQRGNEQFF. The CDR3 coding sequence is TGTGCCGGTCAGCGGGGCAATGAGCAGTTCTTC.

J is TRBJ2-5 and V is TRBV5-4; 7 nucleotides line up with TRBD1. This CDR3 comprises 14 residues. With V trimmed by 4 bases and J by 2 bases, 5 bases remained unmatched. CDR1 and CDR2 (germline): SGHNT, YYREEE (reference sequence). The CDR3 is CASSQTGQQETQYF. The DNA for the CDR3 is TGTGCCAGCAGCCAGACGGGACAGCAAGAGACCCAGTACTTC.

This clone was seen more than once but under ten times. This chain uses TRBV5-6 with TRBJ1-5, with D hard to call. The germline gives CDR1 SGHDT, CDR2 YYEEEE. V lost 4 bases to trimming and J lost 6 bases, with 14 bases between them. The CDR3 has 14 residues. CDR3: CASSVRGSGQPQHF. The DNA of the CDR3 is TGTGCCAGCAGCGTACGAGGGTCCGGTCAGCCCCAGCATTTT.

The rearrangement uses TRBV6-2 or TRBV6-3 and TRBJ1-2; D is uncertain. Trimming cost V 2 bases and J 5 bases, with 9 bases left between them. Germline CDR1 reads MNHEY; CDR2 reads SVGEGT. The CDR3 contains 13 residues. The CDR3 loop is CASSYVDLYGYTF. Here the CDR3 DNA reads TGTGCCAGCAGTTACGTCGACTTGTATGGCTACACCTTC.